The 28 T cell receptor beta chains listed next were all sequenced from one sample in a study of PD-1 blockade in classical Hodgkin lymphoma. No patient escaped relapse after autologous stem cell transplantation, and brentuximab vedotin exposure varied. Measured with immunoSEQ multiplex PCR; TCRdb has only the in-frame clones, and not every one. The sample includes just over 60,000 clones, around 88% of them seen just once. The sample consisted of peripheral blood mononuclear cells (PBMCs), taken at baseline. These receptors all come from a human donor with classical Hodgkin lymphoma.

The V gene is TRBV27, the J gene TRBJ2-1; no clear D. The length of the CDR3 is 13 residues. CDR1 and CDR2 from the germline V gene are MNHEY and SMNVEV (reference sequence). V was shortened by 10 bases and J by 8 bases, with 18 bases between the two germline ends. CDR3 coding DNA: TGTGCCACCCAACCTAACCTAGGACATGAGCAGTTCTTC. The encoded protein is CATQPNLGHEQFF.

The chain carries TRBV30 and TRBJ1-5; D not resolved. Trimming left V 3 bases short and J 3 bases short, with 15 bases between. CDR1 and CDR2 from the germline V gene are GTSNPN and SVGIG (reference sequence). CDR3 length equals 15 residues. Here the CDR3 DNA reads TGTGCCTGGAGCGAAGACATTTATGACAATCAGCCCCAGCATTTT. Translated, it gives CAWSEDIYDNQPQHF.

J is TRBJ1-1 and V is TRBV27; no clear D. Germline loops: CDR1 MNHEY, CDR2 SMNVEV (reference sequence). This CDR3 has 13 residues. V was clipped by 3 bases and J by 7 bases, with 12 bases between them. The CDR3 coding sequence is TGTGCCAGCAGTTTGGCCCGGACCGTTGAAGCTTTCTTT. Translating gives CASSLARTVEAFF.

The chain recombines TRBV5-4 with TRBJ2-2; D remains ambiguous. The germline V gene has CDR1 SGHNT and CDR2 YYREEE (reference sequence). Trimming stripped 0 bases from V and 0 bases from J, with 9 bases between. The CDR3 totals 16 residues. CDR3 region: CASSLDPQPNTGELFF. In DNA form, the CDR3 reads TGTGCCAGCAGCTTGGATCCACAGCCGAACACCGGGGAGCTGTTTTTT.

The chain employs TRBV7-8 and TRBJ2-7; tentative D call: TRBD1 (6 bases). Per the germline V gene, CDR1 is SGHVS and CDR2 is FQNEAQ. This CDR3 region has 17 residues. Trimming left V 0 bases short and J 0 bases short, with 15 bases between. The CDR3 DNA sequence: TGTGCCAGCAGCTTAGCGGCAGAGACAGGCCCCTCCTACGAGCAGTACTTC. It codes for CASSLAAETGPSYEQYF.

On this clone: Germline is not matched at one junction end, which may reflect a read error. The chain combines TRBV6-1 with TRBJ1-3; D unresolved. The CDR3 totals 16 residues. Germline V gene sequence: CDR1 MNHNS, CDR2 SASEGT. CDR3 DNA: TGTGCCAGCAGGGAAGGACTAAGGCACTCTGGAAACACCATATATTTT. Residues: CASREGLRHSGNTIYF.

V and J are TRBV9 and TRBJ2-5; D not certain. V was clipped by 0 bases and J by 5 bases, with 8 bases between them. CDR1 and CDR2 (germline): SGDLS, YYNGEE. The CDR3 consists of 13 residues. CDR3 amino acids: CASSVDAAETQYF. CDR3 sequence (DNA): TGTGCCAGCAGCGTAGATGCGGCGGAGACCCAGTACTTC.

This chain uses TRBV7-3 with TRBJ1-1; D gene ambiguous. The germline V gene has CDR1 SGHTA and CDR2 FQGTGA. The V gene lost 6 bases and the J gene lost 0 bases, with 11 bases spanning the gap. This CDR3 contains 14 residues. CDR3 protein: CASRPSGMNTEAFF. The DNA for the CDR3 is TGTGCCAGCAGACCTTCGGGCATGAACACTGAAGCTTTCTTT.

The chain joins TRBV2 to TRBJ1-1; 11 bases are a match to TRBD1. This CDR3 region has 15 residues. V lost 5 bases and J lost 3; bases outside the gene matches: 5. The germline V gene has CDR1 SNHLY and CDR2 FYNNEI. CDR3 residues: CASSRTGGFYTEAFF. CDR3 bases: TGTGCCAGCAGTCGGACAGGGGGCTTCTACACTGAAGCTTTCTTT.

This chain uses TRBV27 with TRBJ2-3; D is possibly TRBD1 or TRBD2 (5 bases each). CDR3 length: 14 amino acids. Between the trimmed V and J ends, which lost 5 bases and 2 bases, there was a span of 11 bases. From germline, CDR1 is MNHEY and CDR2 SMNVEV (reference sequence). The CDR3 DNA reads TGTGCCAGCAGTCCCATAGGGACCACAGATACGCAGTATTTT. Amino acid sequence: CASSPIGTTDTQYF.

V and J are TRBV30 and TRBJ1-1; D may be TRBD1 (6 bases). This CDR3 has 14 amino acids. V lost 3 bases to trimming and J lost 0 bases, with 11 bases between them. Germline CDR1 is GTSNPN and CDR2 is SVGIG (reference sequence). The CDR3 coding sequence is TGTGCCTGGAGGAACAGGGCCATGAACACTGAAGCTTTCTTT. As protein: CAWRNRAMNTEAFF.

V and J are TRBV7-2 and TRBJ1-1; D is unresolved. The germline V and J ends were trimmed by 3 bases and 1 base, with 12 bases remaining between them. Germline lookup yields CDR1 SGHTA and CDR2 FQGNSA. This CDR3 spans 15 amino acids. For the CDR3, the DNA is TGTGCCAGCAGCTTGGCGCGGGGTACGAACACTGAAGCTTTCTTT. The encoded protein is CASSLARGTNTEAFF.

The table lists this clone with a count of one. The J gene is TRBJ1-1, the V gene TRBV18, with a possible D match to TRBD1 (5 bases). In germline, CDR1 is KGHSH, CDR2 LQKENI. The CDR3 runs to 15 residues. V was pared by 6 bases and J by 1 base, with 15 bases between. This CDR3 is CASSRERGGNTEAFF. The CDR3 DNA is TGTGCCAGCTCGCGCGAAAGGGGTGGGAACACTGAAGCTTTCTTT.

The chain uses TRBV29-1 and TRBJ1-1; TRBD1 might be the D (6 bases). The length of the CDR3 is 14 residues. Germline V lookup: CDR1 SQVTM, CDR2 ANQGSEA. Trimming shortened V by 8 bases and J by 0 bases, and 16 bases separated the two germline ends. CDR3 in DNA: TGCAGCATCGAGTGGGGGCCGCTGAACACTGAAGCTTTCTTT. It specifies CSIEWGPLNTEAFF. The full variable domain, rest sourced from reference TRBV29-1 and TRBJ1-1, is SAVISQKPSRDICQRGTSLTIQCQVDSQVTMMFWYRQQPGQSLTLIATANQGSEATYESGFVIDKFPISRPNLTFSTLTVSNMSPEDSSIYLCSIEWGPLNTEAFFGQGTRLTVV.

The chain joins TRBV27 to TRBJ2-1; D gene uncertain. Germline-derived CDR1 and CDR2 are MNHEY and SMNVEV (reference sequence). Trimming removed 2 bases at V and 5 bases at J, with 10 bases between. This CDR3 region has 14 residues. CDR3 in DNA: TGTGCCAGCAGTTTAGGTGCTAACAACAATGAGCAGTTCTTC. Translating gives CASSLGANNNEQFF.

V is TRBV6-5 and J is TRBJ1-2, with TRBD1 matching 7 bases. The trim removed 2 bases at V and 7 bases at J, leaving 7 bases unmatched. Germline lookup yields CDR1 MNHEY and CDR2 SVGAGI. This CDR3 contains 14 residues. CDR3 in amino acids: CASSYRGLVAGYTF. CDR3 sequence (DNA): TGTGCCAGCAGTTACAGGGGGCTCGTAGCTGGCTACACCTTC.

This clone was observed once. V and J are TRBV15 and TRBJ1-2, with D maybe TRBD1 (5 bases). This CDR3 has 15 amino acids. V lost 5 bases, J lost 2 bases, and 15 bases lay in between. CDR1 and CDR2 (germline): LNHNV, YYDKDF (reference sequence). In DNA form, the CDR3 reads TGTGCCACCAGCCGCAGGACAAACTCGAACTATGGCTACACCTTC. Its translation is CATSRRTNSNYGYTF.

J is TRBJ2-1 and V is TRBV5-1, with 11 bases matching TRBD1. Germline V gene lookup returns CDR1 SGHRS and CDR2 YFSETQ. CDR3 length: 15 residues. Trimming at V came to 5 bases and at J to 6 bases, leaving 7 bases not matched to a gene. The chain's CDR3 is CASRTGTGGINEQFF. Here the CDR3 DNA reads TGCGCCAGCAGGACGGGGACAGGGGGAATCAATGAGCAGTTCTTC. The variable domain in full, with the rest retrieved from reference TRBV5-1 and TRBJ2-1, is KAGVTQTPRYLIKTRGQQVTLSCSPISGHRSVSWYQQTPGQGLQFLFEYFSETQRNKGNFPGRFSGRQFSNSRSEMNVSTLELGDSALYLCASRTGTGGINEQFFGPGTRLTVL.

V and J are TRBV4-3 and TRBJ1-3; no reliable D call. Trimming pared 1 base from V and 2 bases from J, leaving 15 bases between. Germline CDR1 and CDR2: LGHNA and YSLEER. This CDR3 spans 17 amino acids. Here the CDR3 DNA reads TGCGCCAGCAGCCAAGCTCCGGCCGGAGGGACTGGAAACACCATATATTTT. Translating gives CASSQAPAGGTGNTIYF.

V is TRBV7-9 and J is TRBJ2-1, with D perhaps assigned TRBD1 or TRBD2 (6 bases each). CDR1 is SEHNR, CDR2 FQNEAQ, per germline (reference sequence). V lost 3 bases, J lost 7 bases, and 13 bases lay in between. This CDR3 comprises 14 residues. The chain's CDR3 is CASSFPGATNEQFF. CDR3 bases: TGTGCCAGCAGCTTTCCGGGGGCTACGAATGAGCAGTTCTTC.

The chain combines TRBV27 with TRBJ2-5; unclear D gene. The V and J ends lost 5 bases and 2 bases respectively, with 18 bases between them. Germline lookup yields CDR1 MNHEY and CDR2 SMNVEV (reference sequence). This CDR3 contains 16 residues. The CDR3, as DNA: TGTGCCAGCAGTAAGATGGACCCCAGAAAACAAGAGACCCAGTACTTC. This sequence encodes CASSKMDPRKQETQYF.

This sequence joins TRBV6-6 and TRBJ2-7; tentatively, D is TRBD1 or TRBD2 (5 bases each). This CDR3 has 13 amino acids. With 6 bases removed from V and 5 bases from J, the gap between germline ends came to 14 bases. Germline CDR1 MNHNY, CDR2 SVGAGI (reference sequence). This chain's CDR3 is CASRRGRAHEQYF. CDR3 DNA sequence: TGTGCCAGCAGAAGGGGACGGGCACACGAGCAGTACTTC.

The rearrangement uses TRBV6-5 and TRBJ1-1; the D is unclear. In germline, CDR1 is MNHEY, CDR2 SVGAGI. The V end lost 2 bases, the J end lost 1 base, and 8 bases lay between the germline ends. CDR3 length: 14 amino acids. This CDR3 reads CASSYRGENTEAFF. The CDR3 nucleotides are TGTGCCAGCAGTTACCGGGGTGAGAACACTGAAGCTTTCTTT.

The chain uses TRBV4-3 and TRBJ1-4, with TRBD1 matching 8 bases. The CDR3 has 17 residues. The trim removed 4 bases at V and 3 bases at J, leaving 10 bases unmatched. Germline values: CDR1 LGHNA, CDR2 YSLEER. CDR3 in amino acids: CASSPSRDRYSNEKLFF. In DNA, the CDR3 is TGCGCCAGCAGCCCGAGCCGGGACAGGTATTCTAATGAAAAACTGTTTTTT.

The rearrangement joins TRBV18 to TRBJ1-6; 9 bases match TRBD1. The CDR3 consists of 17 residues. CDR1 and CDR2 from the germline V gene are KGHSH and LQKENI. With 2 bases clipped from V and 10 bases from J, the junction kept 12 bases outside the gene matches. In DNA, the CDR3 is TGTGCCAGCTCACCAATTCCCCTTACGGGACAGGGATCACCCCTCCACTTT. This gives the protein CASSPIPLTGQGSPLHF. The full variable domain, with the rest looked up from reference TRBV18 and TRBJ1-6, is NAGVMQNPRHLVRRRGQEARLRCSPMKGHSHVYWYRQLPEEGLKFMVYLQKENIIDESGMPKERFSAEFPKEGPSILRIQQVVRGDSAAYFCASSPIPLTGQGSPLHFGNGTRLTVT.

CDR3 in amino acids: CASSPGLGTGELFF. The CDR3 region has the DNA TGTGCCAGCTCACCAGGACTTGGCACCGGGGAGCTGTTTTTT. The chain has TRBV18 and TRBJ2-2, with D possibly TRBD2 on 5 matching bases. Trimming took 2 bases from V and 4 from J, leaving 8 bases between them. Germline V gene data show CDR1 as KGHSH and CDR2 as LQKENI. CDR3 length: 14 amino acids.

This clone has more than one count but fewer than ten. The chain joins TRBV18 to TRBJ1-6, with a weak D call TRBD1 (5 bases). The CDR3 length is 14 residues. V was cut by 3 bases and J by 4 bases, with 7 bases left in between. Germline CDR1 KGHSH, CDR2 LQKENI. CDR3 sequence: CASSPGGYNSPLHF. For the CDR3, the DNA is TGTGCCAGCTCACCGGGGGGTTATAATTCACCCCTCCACTTT.

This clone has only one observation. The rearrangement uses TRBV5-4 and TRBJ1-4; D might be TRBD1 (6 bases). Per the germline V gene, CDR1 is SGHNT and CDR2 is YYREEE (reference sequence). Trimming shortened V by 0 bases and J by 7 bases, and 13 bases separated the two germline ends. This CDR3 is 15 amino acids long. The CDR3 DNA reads TGTGCCAGCAGCTTGGATCAGGGGCTTAGTGAAAAACTGTTTTTT. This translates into CASSLDQGLSEKLFF. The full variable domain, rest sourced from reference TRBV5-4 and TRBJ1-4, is ETGVTQSPTHLIKTRGQQVTLRCSSQSGHNTVSWYQQALGQGPQFIFQYYREEENGRGNFPPRFSGLQFPNYSSELNVNALELDDSALYLCASSLDQGLSEKLFFGSGTQLSVL.